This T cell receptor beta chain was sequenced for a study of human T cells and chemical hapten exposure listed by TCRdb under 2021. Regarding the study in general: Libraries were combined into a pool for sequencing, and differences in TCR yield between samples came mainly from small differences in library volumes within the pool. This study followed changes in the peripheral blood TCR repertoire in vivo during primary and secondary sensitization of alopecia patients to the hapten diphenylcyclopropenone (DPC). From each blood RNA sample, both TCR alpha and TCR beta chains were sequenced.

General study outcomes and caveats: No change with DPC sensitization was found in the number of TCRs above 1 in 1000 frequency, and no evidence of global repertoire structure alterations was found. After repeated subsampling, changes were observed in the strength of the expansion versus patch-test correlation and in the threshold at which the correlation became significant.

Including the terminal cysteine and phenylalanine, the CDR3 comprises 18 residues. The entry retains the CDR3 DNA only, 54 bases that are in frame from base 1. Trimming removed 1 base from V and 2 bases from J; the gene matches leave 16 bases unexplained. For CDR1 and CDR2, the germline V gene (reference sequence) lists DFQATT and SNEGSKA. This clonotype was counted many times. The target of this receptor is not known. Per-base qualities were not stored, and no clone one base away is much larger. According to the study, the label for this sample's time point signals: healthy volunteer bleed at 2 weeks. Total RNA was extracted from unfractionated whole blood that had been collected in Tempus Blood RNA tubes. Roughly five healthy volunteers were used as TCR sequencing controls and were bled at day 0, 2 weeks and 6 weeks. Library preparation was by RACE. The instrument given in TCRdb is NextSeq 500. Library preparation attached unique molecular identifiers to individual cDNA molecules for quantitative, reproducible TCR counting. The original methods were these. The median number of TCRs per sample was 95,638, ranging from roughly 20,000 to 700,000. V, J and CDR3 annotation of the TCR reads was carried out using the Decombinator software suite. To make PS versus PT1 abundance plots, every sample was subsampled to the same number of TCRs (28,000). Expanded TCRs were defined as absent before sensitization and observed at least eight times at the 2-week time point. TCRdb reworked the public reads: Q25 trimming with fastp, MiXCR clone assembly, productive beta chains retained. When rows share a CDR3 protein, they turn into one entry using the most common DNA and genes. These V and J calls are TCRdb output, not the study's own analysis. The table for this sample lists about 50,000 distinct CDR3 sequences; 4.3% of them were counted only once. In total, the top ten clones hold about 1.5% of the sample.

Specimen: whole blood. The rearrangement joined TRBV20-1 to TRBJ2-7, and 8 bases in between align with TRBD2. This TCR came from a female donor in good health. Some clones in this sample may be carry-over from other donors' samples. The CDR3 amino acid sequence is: CSARAEERGPIYPYEQYF. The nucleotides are TGCAGTGCTAGAGCCGAGGAGCGGGGGCCTATATATCCCTACGAGCAGTACTTC.